This T cell receptor (beta chain) was documented in a study of tumor T cells in aggressive B-cell lymphoma. This clone was detected once. With V trimmed by 2 bases and J by 7 bases, 5 bases remained unmatched. Germline assignment: CDR1 SGHDT and CDR2 YYEEEE. The CDR3 covers 13 residues. Produced via immunoSEQ multiplex PCR; TCRdb's table is partial and in-frame only. The data show fewer than 3,500 clones, 87% seen once. This chain links TRBV5-6 with TRBJ1-2; 7 bases are shared with TRBD1. The material sequenced was tumor tissue. The sequence derives from an adult with diffuse large B cell lymphoma. The CDR3 region has the DNA TGTGCCAGCAGCTTTGACAGGGATTTTGGCTACACCTTC. This encodes CASSFDRDFGYTF.